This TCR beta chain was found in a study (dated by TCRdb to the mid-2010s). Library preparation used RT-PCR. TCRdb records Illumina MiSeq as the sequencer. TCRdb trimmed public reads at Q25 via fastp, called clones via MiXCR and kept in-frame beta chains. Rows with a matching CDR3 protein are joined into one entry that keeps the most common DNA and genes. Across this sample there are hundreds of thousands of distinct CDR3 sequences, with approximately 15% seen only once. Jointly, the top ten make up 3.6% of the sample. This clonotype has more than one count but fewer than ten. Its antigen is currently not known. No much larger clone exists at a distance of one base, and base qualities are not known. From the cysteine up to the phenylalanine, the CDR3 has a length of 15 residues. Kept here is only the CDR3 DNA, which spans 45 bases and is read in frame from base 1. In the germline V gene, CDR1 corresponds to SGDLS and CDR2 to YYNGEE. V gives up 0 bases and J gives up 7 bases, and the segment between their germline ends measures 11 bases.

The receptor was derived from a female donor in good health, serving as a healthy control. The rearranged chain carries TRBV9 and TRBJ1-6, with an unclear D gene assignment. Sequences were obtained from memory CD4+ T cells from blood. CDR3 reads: CASSVDQTSNSPLHF. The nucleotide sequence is TGTGCCAGCAGCGTAGATCAGACGTCGAATTCACCCCTCCACTTT.